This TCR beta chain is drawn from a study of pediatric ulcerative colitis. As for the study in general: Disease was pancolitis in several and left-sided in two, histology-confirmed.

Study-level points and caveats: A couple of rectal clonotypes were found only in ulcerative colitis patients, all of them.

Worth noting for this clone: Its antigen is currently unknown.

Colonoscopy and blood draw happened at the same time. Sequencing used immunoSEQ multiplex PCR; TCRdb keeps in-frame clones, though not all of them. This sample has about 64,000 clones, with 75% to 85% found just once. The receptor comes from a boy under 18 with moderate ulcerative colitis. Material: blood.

CDR3 nucleotide sequence: TGTGCCAGCAGTGAAATGGGGAGGGAGGGCCTATCAGGAGAGACCCAGTACTTC. This gives the protein CASSEMGREGLSGETQYF. J is TRBJ2-5 and V is TRBV2, with 7 positions matching TRBD2. CDR1 and CDR2 (germline): SNHLY, FYNNEI. This CDR3 spans 18 amino acids. The V and J ends lost 2 bases and 4 bases, in that order; junction bases with no gene match: 16.